This T cell receptor beta chain was sequenced in a study of identifying expanded T cells in peripheral blood. The repertoire was sequenced with immunoSEQ multiplex PCR; TCRdb's copy has only in-frame clones and lacks some. The table lists 100,000 to 150,000 clones, about 88% of them singletons. A note on this clone: Antigen: not known.

Looked up from germline, CDR1 is LGHNA and CDR2 is YNFKEQ. Deletions cut 3 bases from V and 5 bases from J, with 8 bases between. The CDR3 has 12 amino acids. Regarding the study as a whole: Technical replicates showed around 1.2 changed clones; about 2 weeks 15 to 20; four weeks 19. Clone count variance between two-week samples rose with total template count.

During the collection period, no donor immune events like infections were recorded. The chain carries TRBV4-2 and TRBJ2-7; D gene ambiguous. Sample: blood. This clonotype was sampled from a person aged 18 to 75 in good health. The CDR3 spells CASSHSRDEQYF. The CDR3 DNA follows: TGTGCCAGCAGCCACAGCCGAGACGAGCAGTACTTC.